A single sample is the source of the 5 T cell receptor beta chains below, sequenced in a study of blood T cell repertoires in COVID-19. Repertoires were generated with immunoSEQ multiplex PCR, while TCRdb's copy carries only in-frame clones and drops some. The sample gives tens of thousands of clones, 87% of which show up once; 19% is in the top ten. Input material: peripheral blood. The receptor set was obtained from a woman older than 75 with acute or convalescent COVID-19.

The chain couples TRBV7-9 to TRBJ1-5, with D possibly matching TRBD1 (6 bases). Trimming shortened V by 1 base and J by 5 bases, and 9 bases separated the two germline ends. The CDR3 is made up of 14 amino acids. The germline V gene has CDR1 SEHNR and CDR2 FQNEAQ (reference sequence). CDR3 amino acids: CASSLEDSHQPQHF. In DNA form, the CDR3 reads TGTGCCAGCAGCTTAGAGGACAGCCATCAGCCCCAGCATTTT.

V is TRBV28 and J is TRBJ1-1; D is unresolved. This CDR3 comprises 12 residues. Germline CDR1 reads MDHEN; CDR2 reads SYDVKM. V was clipped by 2 bases and J by 7 bases, with 8 bases between them. CDR3 protein: CASSLGQFEAFF. CDR3 coding DNA: TGTGCCAGCAGTTTAGGTCAGTTTGAAGCTTTCTTT.

This clone was observed a single time. The CDR3 DNA is TGTGCCAGCTCACAACAGGGAAACACTGAAGCTTTCTTT. The encoded protein is CASSQQGNTEAFF. The chain recombines TRBV18 with TRBJ1-1; D perhaps matches TRBD1 (6 bases). Germline assignment: CDR1 KGHSH and CDR2 LQKENI. The CDR3 runs to 13 residues. V lost 4 bases and J 2 bases, leaving 8 bases between the germline ends.

The chain links TRBV12-3 or TRBV12-4 to TRBJ1-2, with a tentative D call TRBD1 (5 bases). The CDR3 contains 12 residues. V was shortened by 6 bases and J by 3 bases, with 8 bases between the two germline ends. The CDR3 region has the DNA TGTGCCAGCAGAATAGGGGACTATGGCTACACCTTC. This encodes CASRIGDYGYTF.

The chain links TRBV2 to TRBJ2-7; weak D call: TRBD2 (6 bases). The CDR3 length is 13 residues. Germline-derived CDR1 and CDR2 are SNHLY and FYNNEI. V was clipped by 6 bases and J by 4 bases, with 13 bases between them. CDR3 residues: CASSGGRVYEQYF. The CDR3 DNA reads as TGTGCCAGCAGCGGGGGAAGGGTTTACGAGCAGTACTTC.